In this sample, the clone carrying this TCR beta chain turned up many times. This entry is derived from a study of T cells after yellow fever vaccination. CDR1 and CDR2 (germline): LGHNA, YSLEER. V dropped 0 bases and J dropped 1 base, with 9 bases sitting between them. The CDR3 runs to 15 residues. MiXCR was run by TCRdb on the 5' RACE reads, yielding one entry per CDR3 protein. The sample has 550,000 to 750,000 distinct CDR3 sequences, 13% seen once. The chain joins TRBV4-3 to TRBJ2-5, with a possible D match to TRBD2 (5 bases). The material sequenced was PBMCs, taken on the day of the yellow fever booster vaccination. This clonotype was sampled from a man aged 25-45 years who received the YFV17D yellow fever vaccine. CDR3 amino acids: CASSQDLRGQETQYF. CDR3 DNA sequence: TGCGCCAGCAGCCAAGATCTCCGGGGCCAAGAGACCCAGTACTTC.